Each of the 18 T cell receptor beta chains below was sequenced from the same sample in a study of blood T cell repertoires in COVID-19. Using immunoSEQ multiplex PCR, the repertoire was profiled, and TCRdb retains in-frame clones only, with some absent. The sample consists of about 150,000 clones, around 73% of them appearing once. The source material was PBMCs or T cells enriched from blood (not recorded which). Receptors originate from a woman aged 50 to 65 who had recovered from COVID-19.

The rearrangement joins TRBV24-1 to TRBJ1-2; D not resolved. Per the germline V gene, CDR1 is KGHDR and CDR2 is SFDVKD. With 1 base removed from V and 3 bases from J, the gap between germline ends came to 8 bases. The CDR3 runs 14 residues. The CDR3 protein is CATSDFREDYGYTF. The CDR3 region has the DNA TGTGCCACCAGTGATTTTAGGGAGGACTATGGCTACACCTTC.

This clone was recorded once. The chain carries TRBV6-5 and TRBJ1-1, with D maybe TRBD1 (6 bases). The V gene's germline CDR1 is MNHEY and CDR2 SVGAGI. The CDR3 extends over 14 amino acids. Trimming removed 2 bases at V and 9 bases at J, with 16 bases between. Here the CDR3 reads CASSYIRGGLQAFF. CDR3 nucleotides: TGTGCCAGCAGTTACATTCGGGGGGGGCTCCAAGCTTTCTTT.

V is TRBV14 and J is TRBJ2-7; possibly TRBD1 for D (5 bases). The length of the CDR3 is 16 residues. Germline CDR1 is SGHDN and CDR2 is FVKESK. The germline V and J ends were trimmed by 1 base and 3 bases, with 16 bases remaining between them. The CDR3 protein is CASSQATGAIRYEQYV. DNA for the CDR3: TGTGCCAGCAGCCAAGCCACAGGCGCTATCCGCTACGAGCAGTACGTC.

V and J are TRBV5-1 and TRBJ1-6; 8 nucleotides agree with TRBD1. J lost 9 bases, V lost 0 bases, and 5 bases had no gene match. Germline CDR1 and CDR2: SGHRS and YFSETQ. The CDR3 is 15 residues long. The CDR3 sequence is CASSLGTGIVSPLHF. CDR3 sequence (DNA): TGCGCCAGCAGCTTGGGGACAGGGATCGTTTCACCCCTCCACTTT.

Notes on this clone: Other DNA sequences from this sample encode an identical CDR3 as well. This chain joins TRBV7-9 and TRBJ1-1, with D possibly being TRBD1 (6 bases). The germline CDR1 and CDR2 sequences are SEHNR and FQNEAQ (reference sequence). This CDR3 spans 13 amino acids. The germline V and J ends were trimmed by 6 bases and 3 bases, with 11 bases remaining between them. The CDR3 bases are TGTGCCAGCAGTCTGACAGGTGACACTGAAGCTTTCTTT. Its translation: CASSLTGDTEAFF.

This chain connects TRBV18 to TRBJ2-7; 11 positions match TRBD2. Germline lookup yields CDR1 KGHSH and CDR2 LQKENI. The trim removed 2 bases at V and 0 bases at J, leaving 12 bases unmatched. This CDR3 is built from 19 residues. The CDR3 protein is CASSPGSGLAGYSSYEQYF. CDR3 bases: TGTGCCAGCTCACCAGGGAGTGGACTAGCGGGTTATAGCTCCTACGAGCAGTACTTC.

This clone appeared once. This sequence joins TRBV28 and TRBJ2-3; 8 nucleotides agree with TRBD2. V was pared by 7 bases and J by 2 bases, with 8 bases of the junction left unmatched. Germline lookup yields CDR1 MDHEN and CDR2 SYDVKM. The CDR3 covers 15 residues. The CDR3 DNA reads TGTGCCAGCACCCCAAGCGGGGGACACACAGATACGCAGTATTTT. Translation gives CASTPSGGHTDTQYF.

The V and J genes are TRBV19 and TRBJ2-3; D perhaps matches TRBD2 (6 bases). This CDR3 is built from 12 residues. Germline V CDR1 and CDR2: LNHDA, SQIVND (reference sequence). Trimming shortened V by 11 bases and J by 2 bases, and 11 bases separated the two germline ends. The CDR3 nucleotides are TGTGCCTCGGAGGGAGTCACAGATACGCAGTATTTT. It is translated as CASEGVTDTQYF.

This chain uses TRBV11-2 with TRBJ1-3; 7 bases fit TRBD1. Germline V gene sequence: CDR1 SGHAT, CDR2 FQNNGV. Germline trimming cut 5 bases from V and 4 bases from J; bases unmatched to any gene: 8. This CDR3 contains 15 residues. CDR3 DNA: TGTGCCAGCAGCACATACAGGGGTAGAGGAAACACCATATATTTT. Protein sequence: CASSTYRGRGNTIYF. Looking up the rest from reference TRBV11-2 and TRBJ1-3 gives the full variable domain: EAGVAQSPRYKIIEKRQSVAFWCNPISGHATLYWYQQILGQGPKLLIQFQNNGVVDDSQLPKDRFSAERLKGVDSTLKIQPAKLEDSAVYLCASSTYRGRGNTIYFGEGSWLTVV.

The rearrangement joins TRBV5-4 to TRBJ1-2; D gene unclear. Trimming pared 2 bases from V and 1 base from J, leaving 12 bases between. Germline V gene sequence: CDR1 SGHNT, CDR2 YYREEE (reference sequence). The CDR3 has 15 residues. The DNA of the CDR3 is TGTGCCAGCAGCTTCGGGAGGACGGTTAACTATGGCTACACCTTC. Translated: CASSFGRTVNYGYTF.

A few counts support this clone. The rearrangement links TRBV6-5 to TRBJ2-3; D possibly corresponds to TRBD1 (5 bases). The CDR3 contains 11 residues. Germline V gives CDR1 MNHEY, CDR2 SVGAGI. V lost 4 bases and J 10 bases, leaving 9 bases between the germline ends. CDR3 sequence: CASSWGSAQYF. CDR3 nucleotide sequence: TGTGCCAGCAGTTGGGGCTCTGCGCAGTATTTT.

The CDR3 DNA follows: TGTGCCAGCAGATTAACAGGGGCGAACACTGAAGCTTTCTTT. Amino acid sequence: CASRLTGANTEAFF. The rearrangement uses TRBV6-5 and TRBJ1-1; 7 bases fit TRBD1. From germline, CDR1 is MNHEY and CDR2 SVGAGI. The CDR3 extends over 14 amino acids. The J segment lost 1 base and the V segment lost 6 bases, leaving 5 bases of the junction unmatched.

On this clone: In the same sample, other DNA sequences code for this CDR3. This chain's CDR3 is CASSLVSSGNTIYF. The CDR3 bases are TGCGCCAGCAGCTTGGTTAGCTCTGGAAACACCATATATTTT. This rearrangement joins TRBV5-1 to TRBJ1-3; no definite D call. V dropped 0 bases and J dropped 0 bases, with 4 bases sitting between them. The CDR3 runs to 14 residues. Germline CDR1 reads SGHRS; CDR2 reads YFSETQ.

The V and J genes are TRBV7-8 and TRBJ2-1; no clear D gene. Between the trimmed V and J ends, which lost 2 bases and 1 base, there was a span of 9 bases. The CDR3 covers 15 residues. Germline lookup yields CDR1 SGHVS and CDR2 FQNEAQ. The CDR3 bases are TGTGCCAGCAGCTTATCCTACCCTTCCTACAATGAGCAGTTCTTC. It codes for CASSLSYPSYNEQFF.

The CDR3: CASSLRGSNQPQHF. CDR3 nucleotides: TGTGCCAGCAGCTTGCGGGGGTCTAATCAGCCCCAGCATTTT. The J gene is TRBJ1-5, the V gene TRBV5-4; the D gene is possibly TRBD1 (5 bases). The CDR3 covers 14 residues. V was clipped by 1 base and J by 4 bases, with 9 bases between them. CDR1 and CDR2 from the germline V gene are SGHNT and YYREEE (reference sequence).

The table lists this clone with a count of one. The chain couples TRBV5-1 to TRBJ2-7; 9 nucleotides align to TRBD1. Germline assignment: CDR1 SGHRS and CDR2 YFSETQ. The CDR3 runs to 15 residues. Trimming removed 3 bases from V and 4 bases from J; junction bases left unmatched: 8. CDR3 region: CASSSGQGGNYEQYV. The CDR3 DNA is TGCGCCAGCAGCTCGGGACAGGGAGGGAATTACGAGCAGTACGTC.

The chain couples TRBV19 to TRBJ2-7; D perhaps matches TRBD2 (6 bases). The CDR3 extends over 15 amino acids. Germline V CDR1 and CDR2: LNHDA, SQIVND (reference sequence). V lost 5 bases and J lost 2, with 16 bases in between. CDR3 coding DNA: TGTGCCAGTAGTCCCTCCGGGACTCCCCCCTACGAGCAGTACTTC. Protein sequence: CASSPSGTPPYEQYF.

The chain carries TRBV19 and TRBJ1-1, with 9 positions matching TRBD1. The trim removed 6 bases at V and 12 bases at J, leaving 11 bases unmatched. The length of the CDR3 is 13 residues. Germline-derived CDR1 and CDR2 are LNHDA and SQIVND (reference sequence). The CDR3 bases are TGTGCCAGTAGACCCGGGACAGGGACGGAACCTTTCTTT. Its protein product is CASRPGTGTEPFF.